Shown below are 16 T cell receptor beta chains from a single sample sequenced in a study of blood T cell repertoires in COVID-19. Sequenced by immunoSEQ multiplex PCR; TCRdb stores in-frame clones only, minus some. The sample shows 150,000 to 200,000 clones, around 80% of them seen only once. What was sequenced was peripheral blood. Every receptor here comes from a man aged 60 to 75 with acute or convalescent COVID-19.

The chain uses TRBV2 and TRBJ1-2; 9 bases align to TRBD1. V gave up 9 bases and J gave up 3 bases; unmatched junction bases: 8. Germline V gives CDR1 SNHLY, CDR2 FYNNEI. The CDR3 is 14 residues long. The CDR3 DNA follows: TGTGCCAGAGACGGACAGGGGTATGACTATGGCTACACCTTC. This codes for CARDGQGYDYGYTF.

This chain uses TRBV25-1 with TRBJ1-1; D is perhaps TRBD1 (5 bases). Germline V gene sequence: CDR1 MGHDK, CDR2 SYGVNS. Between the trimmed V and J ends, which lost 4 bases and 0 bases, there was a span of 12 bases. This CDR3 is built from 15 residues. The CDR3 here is CASSGAEGLNTEAFF. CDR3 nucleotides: TGTGCCAGCAGTGGGGCGGAGGGGTTGAACACTGAAGCTTTCTTT.

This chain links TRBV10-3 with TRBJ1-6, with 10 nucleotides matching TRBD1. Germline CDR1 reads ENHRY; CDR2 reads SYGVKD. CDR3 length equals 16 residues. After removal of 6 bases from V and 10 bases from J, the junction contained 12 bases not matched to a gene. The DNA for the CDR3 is TGTGCCATCAGCGGGACAGGGGAGTTTAGTGGATCACCCCTCCACTTT. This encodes CAISGTGEFSGSPLHF.

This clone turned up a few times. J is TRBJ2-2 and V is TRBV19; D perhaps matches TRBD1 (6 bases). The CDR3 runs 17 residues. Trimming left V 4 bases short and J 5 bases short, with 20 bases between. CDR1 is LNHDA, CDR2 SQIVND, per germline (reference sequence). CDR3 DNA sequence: TGTGCCAGTAGTACCGGCAGGGGCGTACTAGGGACCGGGGAGCTGTTTTTT. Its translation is CASSTGRGVLGTGELFF.

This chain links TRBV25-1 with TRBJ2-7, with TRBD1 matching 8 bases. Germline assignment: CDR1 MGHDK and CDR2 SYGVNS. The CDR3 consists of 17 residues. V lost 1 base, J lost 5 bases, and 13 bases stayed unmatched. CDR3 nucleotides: TGTGCCAGCAGTGAATTGCTGGTGACAGGGGCGAGGAACGAGCAGTACTTC. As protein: CASSELLVTGARNEQYF.

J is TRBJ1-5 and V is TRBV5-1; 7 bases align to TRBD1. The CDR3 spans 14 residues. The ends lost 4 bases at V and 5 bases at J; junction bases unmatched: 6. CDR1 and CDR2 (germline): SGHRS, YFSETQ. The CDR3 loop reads CASSETGMHQPQHF. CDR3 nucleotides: TGCGCCAGCAGCGAGACAGGGATGCATCAGCCCCAGCATTTT.

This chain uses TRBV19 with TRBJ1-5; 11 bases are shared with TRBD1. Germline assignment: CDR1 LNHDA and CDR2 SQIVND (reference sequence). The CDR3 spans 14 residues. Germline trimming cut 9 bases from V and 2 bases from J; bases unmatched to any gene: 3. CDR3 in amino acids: CASGGQGGNQPQHF. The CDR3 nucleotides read TGTGCCAGCGGGGGACAGGGGGGCAATCAGCCCCAGCATTTT.

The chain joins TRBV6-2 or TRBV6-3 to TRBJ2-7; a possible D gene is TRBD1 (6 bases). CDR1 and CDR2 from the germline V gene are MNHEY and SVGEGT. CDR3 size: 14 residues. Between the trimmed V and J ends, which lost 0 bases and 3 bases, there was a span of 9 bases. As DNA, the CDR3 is TGTGCCAGCAGTTACTCGGGCAGGGGCTACGAGCAGTACTTC. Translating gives CASSYSGRGYEQYF.

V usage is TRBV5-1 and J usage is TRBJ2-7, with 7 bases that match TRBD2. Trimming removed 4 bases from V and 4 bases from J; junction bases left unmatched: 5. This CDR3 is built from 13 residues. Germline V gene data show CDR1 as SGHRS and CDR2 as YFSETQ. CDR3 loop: CASSPGGLYEQYF. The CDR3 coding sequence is TGCGCCAGCAGCCCGGGGGGTTTATACGAGCAGTACTTC.

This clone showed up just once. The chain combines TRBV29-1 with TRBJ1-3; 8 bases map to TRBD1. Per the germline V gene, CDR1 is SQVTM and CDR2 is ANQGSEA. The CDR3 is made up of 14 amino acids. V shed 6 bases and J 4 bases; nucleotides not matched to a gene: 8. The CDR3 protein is CSVLQGGSGNTIYF. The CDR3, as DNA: TGCAGCGTACTACAGGGGGGTTCAGGAAACACCATATATTTT.

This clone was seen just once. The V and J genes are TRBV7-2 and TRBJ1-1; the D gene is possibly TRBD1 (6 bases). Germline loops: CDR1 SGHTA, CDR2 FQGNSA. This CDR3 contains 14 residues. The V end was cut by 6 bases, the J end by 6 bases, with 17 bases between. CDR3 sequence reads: CASRLSAGAAEAFF. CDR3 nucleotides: TGTGCCAGCAGGCTAAGCGCGGGGGCGGCTGAAGCTTTCTTT.

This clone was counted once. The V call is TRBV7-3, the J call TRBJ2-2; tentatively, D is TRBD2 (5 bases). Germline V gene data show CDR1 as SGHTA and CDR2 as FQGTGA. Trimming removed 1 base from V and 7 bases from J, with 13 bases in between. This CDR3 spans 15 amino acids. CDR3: CASSLMGGGHGELFF. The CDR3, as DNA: TGTGCCAGCAGCTTAATGGGCGGCGGGCACGGGGAGCTGTTTTTT.

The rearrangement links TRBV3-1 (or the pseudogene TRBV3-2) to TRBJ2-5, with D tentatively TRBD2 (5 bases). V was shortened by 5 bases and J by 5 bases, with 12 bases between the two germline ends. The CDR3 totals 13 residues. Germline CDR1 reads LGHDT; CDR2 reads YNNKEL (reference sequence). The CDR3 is CASSYPPGETQYF. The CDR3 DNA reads TGTGCCAGCAGCTACCCCCCGGGGGAGACCCAGTACTTC.

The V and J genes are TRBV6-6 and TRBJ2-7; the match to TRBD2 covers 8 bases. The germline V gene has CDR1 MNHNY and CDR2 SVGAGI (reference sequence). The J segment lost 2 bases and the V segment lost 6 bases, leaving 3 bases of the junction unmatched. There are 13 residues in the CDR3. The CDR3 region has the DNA TGTGCCAGCAGGGGACTAGGGGCCTACGAGCAGTACTTC. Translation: CASRGLGAYEQYF.

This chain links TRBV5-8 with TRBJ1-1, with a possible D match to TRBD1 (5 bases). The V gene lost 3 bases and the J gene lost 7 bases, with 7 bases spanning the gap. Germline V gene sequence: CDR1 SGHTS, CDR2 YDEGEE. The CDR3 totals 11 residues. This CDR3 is CASSWGLEAFF. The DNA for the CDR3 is TGTGCCAGCAGCTGGGGACTTGAAGCTTTCTTT.

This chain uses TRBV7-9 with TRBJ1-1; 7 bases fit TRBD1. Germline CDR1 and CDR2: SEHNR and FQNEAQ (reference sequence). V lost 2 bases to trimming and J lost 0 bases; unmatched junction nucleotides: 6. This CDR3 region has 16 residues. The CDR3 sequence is CASSLLGTDLNTEAFF. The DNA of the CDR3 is TGTGCCAGCAGCTTACTGGGGACAGACTTGAACACTGAAGCTTTCTTT.